This T cell receptor beta chain was captured in a study of T-cell reconstitution after alpha-beta-depleted transplantation in children. Unique molecular identifiers featured in how the TCRbeta library was prepared. Via MiXCR, TCRdb re-called the PCR reads, giving one row per CDR3 protein. The data show 360,000 or so distinct CDR3 sequences, around 21% seen once. Germline CDR1 is SGHRS and CDR2 is YFSETQ. V shed 0 bases, J shed 6 bases, and the junction held 6 bases outside the gene matches. The CDR3 has 15 residues. The specimen was PBMCs from the stem cell graft donor, collected from the stem cell graft. This sequence was found in a human donor who donated a stem cell graft to a child with acute myeloid leukemia. V gene TRBV5-1 combines with J gene TRBJ2-1; 7 bases match TRBD1. The CDR3 DNA reads TGCGCCAGCAGCTTGGGACAGGGACCGCTCAATGAGCAGTTCTTC. Translated: CASSLGQGPLNEQFF.